This T cell receptor (beta chain) was captured in a study of T cell responses to AZD1222 COVID-19 vaccine. Overall study findings and caveats: The sample set comprised mostly white British donors with more females, and clonal diversity was possibly underestimated.

The V gene lost 1 base and the J gene lost 0 bases, with 6 bases spanning the gap. The CDR3 spans 14 residues. CDR1 and CDR2 (germline): MDHEN, SYDVKM. Remarks on this clone: What it binds is unknown.

Sequencing used immunoSEQ multiplex PCR; TCRdb keeps in-frame clones, though not all of them. The profile shows around 100,000 clones, around 87% of them singletons. The sequence was obtained from an adult who received the AZD1222 COVID-19 vaccine. The chain is built from TRBV28 and TRBJ1-2; no clear D gene. The material was peripheral blood, obtained 28 days after the second AZD1222 dose. Here the CDR3 DNA reads TGTGCCAGCAGTTTATATAACGCTAACTATGGCTACACCTTC. Its translation is CASSLYNANYGYTF.